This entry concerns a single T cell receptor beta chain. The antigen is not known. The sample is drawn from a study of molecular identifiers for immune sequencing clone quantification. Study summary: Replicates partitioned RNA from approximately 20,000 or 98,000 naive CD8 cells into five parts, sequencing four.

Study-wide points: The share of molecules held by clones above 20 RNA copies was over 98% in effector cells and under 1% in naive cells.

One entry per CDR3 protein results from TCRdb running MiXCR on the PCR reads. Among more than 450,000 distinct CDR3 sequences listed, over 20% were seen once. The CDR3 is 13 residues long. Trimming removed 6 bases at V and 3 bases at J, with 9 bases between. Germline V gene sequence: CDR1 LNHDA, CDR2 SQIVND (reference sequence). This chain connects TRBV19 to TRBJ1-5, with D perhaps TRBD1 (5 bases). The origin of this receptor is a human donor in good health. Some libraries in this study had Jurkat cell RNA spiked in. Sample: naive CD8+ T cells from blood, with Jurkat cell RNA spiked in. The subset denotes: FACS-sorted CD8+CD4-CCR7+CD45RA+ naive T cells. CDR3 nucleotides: TGTGCCAGTAGCGACAGTTACAATCAGCCCCAGCATTTT. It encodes CASSDSYNQPQHF. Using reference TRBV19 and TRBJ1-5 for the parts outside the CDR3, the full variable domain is DGGITQSPKYLFRKEGQNVTLSCEQNLNHDAMYWYRQDPGQGLRLIYYSQIVNDFQKGDIAEGYSVSREKKESFPLTVTSAQKNPTAFYLCASSDSYNQPQHFGDGTRLSIL.